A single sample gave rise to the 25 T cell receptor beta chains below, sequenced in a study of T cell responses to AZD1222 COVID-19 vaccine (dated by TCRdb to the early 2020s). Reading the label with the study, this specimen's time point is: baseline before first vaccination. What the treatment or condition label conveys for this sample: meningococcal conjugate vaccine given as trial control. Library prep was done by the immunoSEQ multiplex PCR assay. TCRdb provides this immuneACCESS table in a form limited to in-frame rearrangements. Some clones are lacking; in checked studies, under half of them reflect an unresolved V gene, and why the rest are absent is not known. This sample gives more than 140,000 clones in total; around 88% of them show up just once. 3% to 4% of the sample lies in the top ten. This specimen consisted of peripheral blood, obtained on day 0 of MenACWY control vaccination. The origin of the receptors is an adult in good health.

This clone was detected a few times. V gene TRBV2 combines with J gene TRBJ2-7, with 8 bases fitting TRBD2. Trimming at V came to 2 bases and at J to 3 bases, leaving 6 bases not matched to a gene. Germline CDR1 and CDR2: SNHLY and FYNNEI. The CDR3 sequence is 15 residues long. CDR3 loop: CASSESLAVVYEQYF. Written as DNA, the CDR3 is TGTGCCAGCAGTGAATCACTAGCGGTCGTCTACGAGCAGTACTTC.

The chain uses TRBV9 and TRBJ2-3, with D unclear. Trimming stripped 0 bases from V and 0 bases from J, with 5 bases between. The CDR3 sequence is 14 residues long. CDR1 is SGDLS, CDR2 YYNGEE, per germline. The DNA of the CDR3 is TGTGCCAGCAGCGTAGCCGATAGCACAGATACGCAGTATTTT. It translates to CASSVADSTDTQYF.

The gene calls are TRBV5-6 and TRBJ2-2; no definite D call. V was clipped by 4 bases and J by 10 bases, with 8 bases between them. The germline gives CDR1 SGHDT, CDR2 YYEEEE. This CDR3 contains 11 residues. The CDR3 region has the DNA TGTGCCAGCAGCCGCCCGTTGGAGCTGTTTTTT. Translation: CASSRPLELFF.

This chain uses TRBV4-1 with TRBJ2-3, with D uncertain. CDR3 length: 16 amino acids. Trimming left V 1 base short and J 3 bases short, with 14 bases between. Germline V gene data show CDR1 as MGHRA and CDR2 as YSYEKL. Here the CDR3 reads CASSQAGVERTDTQYF. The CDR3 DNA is TGCGCCAGCAGCCAAGCTGGGGTTGAGAGGACAGATACGCAGTATTTT.

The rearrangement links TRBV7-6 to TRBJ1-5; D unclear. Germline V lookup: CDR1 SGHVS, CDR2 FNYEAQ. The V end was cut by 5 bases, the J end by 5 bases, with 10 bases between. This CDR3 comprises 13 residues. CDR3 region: CASSRAPDQPQHF. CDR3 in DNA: TGTGCCAGCAGCAGGGCTCCGGATCAGCCCCAGCATTTT.

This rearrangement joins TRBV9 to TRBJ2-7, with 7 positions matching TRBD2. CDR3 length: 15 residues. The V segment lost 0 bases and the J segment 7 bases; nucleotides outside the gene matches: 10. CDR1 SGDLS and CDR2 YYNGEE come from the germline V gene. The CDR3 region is CASSVVGRVLGEQYF. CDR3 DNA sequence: TGTGCCAGCAGCGTAGTGGGGAGGGTTCTAGGGGAGCAGTACTTC.

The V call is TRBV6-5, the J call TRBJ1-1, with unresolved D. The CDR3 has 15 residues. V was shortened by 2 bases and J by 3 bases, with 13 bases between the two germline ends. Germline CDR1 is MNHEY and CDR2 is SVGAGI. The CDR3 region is CASSYSRTADTEAFF. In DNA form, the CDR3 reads TGTGCCAGCAGTTACAGCCGGACTGCCGACACTGAAGCTTTCTTT.

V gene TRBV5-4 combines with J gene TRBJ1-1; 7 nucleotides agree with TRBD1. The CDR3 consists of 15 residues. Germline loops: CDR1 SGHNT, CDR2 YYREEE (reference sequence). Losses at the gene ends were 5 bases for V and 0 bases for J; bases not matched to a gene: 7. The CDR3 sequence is CASRIQGIMNTEAFF. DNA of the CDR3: TGTGCCAGCAGGATACAGGGGATTATGAACACTGAAGCTTTCTTT.

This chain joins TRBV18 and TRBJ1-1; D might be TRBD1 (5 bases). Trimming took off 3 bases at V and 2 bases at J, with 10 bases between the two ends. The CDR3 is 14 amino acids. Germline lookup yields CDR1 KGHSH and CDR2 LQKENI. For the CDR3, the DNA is TGTGCCAGCTCACCCTCACAGGTAAACACTGAAGCTTTCTTT. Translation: CASSPSQVNTEAFF.

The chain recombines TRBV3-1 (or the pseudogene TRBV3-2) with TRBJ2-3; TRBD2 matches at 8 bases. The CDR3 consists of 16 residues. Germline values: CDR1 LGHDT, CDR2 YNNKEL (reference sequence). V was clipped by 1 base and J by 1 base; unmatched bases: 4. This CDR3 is CASSQAGGQGTDTQYF. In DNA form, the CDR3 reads TGTGCCAGCAGCCAAGCGGGGGGGCAAGGCACAGATACGCAGTATTTT.

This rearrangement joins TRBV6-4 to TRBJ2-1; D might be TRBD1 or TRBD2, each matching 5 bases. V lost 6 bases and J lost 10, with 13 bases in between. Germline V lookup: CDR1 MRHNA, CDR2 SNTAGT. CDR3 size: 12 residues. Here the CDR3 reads CASRPPGAEQFF. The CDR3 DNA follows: TGTGCCAGCAGACCCCCCGGGGCCGAGCAGTTCTTC.

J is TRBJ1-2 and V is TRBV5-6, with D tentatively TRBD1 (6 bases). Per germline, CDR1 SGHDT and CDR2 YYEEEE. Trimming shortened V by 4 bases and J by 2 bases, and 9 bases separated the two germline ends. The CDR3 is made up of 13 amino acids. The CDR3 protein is CASSRGGNYGYTF. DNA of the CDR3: TGTGCCAGCAGCCGAGGGGGAAACTATGGCTACACCTTC.

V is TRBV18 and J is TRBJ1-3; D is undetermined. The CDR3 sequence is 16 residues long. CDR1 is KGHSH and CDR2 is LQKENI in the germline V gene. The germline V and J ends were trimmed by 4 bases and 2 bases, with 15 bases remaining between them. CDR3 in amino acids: CASSQRTDLAGNTIYF. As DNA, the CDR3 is TGTGCCAGCTCACAAAGGACCGACCTAGCTGGAAACACCATATATTTT.

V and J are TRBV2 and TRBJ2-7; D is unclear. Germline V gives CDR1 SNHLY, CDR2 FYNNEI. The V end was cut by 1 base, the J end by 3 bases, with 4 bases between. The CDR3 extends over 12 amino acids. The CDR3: CASSEELYEQYF. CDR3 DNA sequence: TGTGCCAGCAGTGAAGAGCTCTACGAGCAGTACTTC. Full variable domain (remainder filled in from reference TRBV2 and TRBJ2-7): EPEVTQTPSHQVTQMGQEVILRCVPISNHLYFYWYRQILGQKVEFLVSFYNNEISEKSEIFDDQFSVERPDGSNFTLKIRSTKLEDSAMYFCASSEELYEQYFGPGTRLTVT.

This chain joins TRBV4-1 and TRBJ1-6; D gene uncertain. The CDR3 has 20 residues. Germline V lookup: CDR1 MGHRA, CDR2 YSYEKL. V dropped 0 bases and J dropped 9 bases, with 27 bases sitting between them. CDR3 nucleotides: TGCGCCAGCAGCCAAGAATCTGGCGTCAGGATCTTTCAGAGGAGTTCACCCCTCCACTTT. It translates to CASSQESGVRIFQRSSPLHF.

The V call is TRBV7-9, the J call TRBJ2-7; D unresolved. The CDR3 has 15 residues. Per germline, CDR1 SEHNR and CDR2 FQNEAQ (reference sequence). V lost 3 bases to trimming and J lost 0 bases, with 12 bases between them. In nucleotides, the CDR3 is TGTGCCAGCAGCTTTATCAGCTGGGACTCCTACGAGCAGTACTTC. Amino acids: CASSFISWDSYEQYF.

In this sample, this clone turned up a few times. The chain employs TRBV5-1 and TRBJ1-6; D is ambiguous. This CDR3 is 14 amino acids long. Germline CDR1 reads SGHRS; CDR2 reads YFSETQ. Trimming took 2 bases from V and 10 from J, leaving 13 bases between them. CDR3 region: CASSLEGGGSPLHF. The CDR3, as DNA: TGCGCCAGCAGCTTAGAAGGAGGTGGCTCACCCCTCCACTTT. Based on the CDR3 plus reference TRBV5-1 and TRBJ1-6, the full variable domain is KAGVTQTPRYLIKTRGQQVTLSCSPISGHRSVSWYQQTPGQGLQFLFEYFSETQRNKGNFPGRFSGRQFSNSRSEMNVSTLELGDSALYLCASSLEGGGSPLHFGNGTRLTVT.

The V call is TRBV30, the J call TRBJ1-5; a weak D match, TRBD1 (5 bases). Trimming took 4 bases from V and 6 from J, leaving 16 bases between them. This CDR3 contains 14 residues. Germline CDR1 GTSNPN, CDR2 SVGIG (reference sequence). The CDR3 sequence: CAWNPGNTGQPQHF. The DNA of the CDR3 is TGTGCCTGGAACCCAGGGAATACGGGTCAGCCCCAGCATTTT. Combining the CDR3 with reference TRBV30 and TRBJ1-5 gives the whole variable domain SQTIHQWPATLVQPVGSPLSLECTVEGTSNPNLYWYRQAAGRGLQLLFYSVGIGQISSEVPQNLSASRPQDRQFILSSKKLLLSDSGFYLCAWNPGNTGQPQHFGDGTRLSIL.

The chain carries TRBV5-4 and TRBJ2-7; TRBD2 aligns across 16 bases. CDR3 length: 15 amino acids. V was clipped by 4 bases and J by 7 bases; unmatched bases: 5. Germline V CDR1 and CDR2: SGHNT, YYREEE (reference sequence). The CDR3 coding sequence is TGTGCCAGCAGCATTGGGACTAGCGGGAGGGGAGAGCAGTACTTC. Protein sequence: CASSIGTSGRGEQYF.

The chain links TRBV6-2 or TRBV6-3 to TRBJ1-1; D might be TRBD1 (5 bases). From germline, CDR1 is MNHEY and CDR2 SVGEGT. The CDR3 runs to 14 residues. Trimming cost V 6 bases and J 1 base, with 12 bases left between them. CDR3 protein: CASSRPGENTEAFF. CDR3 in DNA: TGTGCCAGCAGCCGACCGGGGGAGAACACTGAAGCTTTCTTT.

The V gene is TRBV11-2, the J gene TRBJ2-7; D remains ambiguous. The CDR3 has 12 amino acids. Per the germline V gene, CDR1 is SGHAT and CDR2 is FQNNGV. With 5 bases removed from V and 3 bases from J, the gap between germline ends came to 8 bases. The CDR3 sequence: CASSPESYEQYF. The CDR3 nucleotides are TGTGCCAGCAGCCCCGAGAGCTACGAGCAGTACTTC. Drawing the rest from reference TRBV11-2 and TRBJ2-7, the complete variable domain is EAGVAQSPRYKIIEKRQSVAFWCNPISGHATLYWYQQILGQGPKLLIQFQNNGVVDDSQLPKDRFSAERLKGVDSTLKIQPAKLEDSAVYLCASSPESYEQYFGPGTRLTVT.

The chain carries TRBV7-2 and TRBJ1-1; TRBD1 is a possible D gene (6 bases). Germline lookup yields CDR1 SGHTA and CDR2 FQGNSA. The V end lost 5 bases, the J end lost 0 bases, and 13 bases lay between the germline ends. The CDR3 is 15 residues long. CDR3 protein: CASSQTGTMNTEAFF. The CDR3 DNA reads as TGTGCCAGCAGCCAGACCGGGACAATGAACACTGAAGCTTTCTTT.

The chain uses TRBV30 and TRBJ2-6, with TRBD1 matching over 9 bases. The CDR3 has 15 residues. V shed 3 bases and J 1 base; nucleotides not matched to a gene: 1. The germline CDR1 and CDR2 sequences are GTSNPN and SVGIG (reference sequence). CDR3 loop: CAWRDRGSGANVLTF. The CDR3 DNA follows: TGTGCCTGGAGGGACAGGGGTTCTGGGGCCAACGTCCTGACTTTC.

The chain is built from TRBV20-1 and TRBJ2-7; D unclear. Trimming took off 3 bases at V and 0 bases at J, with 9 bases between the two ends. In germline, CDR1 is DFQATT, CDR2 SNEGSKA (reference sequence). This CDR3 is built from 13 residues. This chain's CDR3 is CSASSLNSYEQYF. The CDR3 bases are TGCAGTGCTAGTTCGCTGAACTCCTACGAGCAGTACTTC.

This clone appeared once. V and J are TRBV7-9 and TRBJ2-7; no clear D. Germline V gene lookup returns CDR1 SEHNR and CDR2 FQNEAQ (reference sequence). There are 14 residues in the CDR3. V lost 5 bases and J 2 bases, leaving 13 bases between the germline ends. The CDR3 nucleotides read TGTGCCAGCAGCCCCGAAGACTTGGCCTACGAGCAGTACTTC. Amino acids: CASSPEDLAYEQYF.